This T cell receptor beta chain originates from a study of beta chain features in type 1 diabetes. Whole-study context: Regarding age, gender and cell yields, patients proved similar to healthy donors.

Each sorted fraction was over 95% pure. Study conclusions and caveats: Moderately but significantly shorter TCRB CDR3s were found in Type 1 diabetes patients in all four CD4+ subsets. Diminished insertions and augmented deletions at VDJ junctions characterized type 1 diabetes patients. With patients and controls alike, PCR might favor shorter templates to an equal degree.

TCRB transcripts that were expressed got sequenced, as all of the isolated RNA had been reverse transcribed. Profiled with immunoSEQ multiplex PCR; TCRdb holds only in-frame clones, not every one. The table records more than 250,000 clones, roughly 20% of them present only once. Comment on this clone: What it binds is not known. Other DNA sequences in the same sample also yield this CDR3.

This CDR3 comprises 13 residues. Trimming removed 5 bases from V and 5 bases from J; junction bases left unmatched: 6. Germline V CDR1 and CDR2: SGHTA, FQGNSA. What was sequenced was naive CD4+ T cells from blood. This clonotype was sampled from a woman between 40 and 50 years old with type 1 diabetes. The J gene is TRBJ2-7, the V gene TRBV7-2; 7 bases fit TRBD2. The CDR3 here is CASSLGRGDEQYF. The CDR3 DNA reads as TGTGCCAGCAGCCTGGGACGGGGGGACGAGCAGTACTTC.